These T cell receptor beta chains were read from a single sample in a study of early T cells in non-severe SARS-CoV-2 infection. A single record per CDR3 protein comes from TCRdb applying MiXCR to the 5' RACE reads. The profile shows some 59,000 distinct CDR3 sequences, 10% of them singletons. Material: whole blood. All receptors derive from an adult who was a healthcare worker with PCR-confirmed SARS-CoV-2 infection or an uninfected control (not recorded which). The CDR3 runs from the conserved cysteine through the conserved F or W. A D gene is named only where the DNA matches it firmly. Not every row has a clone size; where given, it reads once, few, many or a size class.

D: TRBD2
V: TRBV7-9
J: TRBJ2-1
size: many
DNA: TGTGCCAGCAGCCAAGGGACTAGCGGCTACAATGAGCAGTTCTTC
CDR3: CASSQGTSGYNEQFF

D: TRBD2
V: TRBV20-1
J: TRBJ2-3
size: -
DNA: TGCAGTGGTAGTAAAGCGGGAAGTCCCCCAGATACGCAGTATTTT
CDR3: CSGSKAGSPPDTQYF

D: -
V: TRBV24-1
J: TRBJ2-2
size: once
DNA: TGTGCCACCAGTGATTTAGCCACCGGGGAGCTGTTTTTT
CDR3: CATSDLATGELFF

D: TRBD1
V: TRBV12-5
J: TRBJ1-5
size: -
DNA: TGTGCTAGTGGGCCGGGACAGCCAAATCAGCCCCAGCATTTT
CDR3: CASGPGQPNQPQHF

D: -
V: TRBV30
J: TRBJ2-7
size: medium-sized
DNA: TGTGCCTGGAGTGTATGGGCGCGGGAGCAGTACTTC
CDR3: CAWSVWAREQYF

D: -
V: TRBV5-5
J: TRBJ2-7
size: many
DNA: TGTGCCAGCAGCACTGACGTACCACCCGGCTACGAGCAGTACTTC
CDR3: CASSTDVPPGYEQYF

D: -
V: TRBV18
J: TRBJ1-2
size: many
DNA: TGTGCCAGCTCACAGGTGAACTATGGCTACACCTTC
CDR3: CASSQVNYGYTF

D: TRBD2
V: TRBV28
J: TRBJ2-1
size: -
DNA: TGTGCCAGCAGTTTTCTGGCGGGAGTGGATTCCTACAATGAGCAGTTCTTC
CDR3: CASSFLAGVDSYNEQFF

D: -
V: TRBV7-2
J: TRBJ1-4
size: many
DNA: TGTGCCAGCAGCTTGACAGCCGCAACTAATGAAAAACTGTTTTTT
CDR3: CASSLTAATNEKLFF

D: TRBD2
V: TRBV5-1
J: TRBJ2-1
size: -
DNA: TGCGCCAGCAGCTTAATAGCGGGAGTATCCTACAATGAGCAGTTCTTC
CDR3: CASSLIAGVSYNEQFF

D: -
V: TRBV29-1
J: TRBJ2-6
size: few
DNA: TGCAGCGTTGGCAGGGCTGGGGCCAACGTCCTGACTTTC
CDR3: CSVGRAGANVLTF

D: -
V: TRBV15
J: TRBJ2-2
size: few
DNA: TGTGCCACCAGCAGAGATCCGGGGACCGGGGAGCTGTTTTTT
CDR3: CATSRDPGTGELFF

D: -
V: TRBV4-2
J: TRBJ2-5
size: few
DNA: TGTGCCAGCAGCCCCCGTGACGGAACAGAAGAGACCCAGTACTTC
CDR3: CASSPRDGTEETQYF

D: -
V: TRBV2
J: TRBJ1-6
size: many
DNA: TGTGCCAGCAGTTTGGCAGGGGCCAATTCACCCCTCCACTTT
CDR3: CASSLAGANSPLHF

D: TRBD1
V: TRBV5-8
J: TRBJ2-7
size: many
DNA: TGTGCCAGCCGTGTGGCAGGGGGCCCCTACGAGCAGTACTTC
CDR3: CASRVAGGPYEQYF

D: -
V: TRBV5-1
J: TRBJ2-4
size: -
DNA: TGCGCCAGCGCTGGGGGGCGAGCCAAAAACATTCAGTACTTC
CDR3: CASAGGRAKNIQYF

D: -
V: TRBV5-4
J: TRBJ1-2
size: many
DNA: TGTGCCAGCAGCTACCGGGGGGGGGCCTATGGCTACACCTTC
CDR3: CASSYRGGAYGYTF

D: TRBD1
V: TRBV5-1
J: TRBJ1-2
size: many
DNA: TGCGCCAGCACAACCGGACAGGGAGGATATGGCTACACCTTC
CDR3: CASTTGQGGYGYTF

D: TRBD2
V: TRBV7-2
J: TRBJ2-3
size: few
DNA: TGTGCCAGCAGCTTAGATACGCCTAGCGGGGGGAGACCGCAGTATTTT
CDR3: CASSLDTPSGGRPQYF

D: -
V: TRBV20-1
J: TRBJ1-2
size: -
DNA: TGCAGTGCTAGAGAGGGCTGGAACTATGGCTACACCTTC
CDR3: CSAREGWNYGYTF

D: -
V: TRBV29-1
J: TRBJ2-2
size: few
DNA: TGCAGCGTTGTAGTCCCGAACACCGGGGAGCTGTTTTTT
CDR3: CSVVVPNTGELFF

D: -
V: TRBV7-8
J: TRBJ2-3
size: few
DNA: TGTGCCAGCAGCTTAGAGGGGGGCGCAGGCACAGATACGCAGTATTTT
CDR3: CASSLEGGAGTDTQYF

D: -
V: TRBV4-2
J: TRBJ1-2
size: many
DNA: TGTGCCAGCAGCCAAGTGAGCCGAGCAGGCTATGGCTACACCTTC
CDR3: CASSQVSRAGYGYTF

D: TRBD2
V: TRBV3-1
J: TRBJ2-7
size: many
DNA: TGTGCCAGTTCGCTAGCGGCCTCCTACGAGCAGTACTTC
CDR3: CASSLAASYEQYF

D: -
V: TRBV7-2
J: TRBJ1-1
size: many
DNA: TGTGCCAGCAGCTTGCGGGAAACTGAAGCTTTCTTT
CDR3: CASSLRETEAFF

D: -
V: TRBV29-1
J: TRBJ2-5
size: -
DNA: TGCAGCGTTGTGACGGGGCAAGAGACCCAGTACTTC
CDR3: CSVVTGQETQYF

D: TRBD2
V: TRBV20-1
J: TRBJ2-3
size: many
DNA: TGCAGCGTAGTAGCGGGAGGGAGAGATACGCAGTATTTT
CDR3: CSVVAGGRDTQYF

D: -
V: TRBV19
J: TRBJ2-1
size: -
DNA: TGTGCCAGTAGTATGGGATTGGGTAGCCCCTACAATGAGCAGTTCTTC
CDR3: CASSMGLGSPYNEQFF

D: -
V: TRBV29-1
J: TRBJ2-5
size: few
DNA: TGCAGCTTCTCAAGTCGTCGGGAGACCCAGTACTTC
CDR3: CSFSSRRETQYF